The T cell receptor (beta chain) under discussion was sequenced for a study of shared clonotypes between healthy human individuals (TCRdb year 2020). At the level of the whole study: A few men and two women, aged 18 to 49 years, made up the cohort. Each donor's leukapheresis produced roughly between roughly 0.85 and 9.5 billion PBMCs. Different laboratories and diverse techniques were used to prepare libraries and sequence TCR repertoires, to increase sequencing depth and limit assay-specific biases. Blood TCR repertoires of five healthy adults were deeply sequenced to estimate repertoire size and the extent of clonotype sharing between individuals. For each donor, three plates each were used for CD4 naive and CD4 memory, two plates were used for CD8 naive, and one plate was used for CD8 memory.

TCR CDR3 regions were amplified from genomic DNA by multiplex PCR using the deep immunoSEQ assay. For each cell subset, the extracted genomic DNA was distributed evenly across all wells of several immunoSEQ 96-well plates, and each plate served as one replicate. Each replicate PCR for sorted subsets received about 180 ng genomic DNA, equal to about 30,000 T cell genomes. Purified libraries were measured with a Qubit 3.0 fluorometer, size-checked on a Bioanalyzer 2100, and measured again with the KAPA Library Quantification kit. Each immunoSEQ 96-well plate was sequenced on its own single-read 150-cycle Illumina NextSeq 550 flow cell. The published analysis was carried out like this. The immunoSEQ output contained only junctional sequences without quality scores, so filtering could not match that applied to full-length reads. Sequences were annotated with PyIR, a Python wrapper for IgBLAST v1.9, using IMGT germline references to assign V/J genes and CDR3. Any read was removed if the V/J assignment was weak (E-value above 1e-6), the CDR3 was missing, or the read contained stop codons, out-of-frame junctions, or ambiguous translated residues. V3J clonotypes were defined as sequences sharing the same inferred V gene, J gene, and CDR3 amino acid sequence. The percentage overlap between two repertoires was calculated by dividing the number of shared unique clonotypes by the size of the smaller repertoire. RTK rarefaction, the Chao1 estimator, and Recon v2.1 estimates of unobserved clonotypes were used to assess repertoire richness. Generation probabilities for all TCRbeta clonotypes obtained by the gDNA method from a handful of donors were computed using OLGA. The immuneACCESS repertoire file appears here via TCRdb, limited to in-frame rearrangements. These files lack a portion of the clones; in checked studies, under half of the deficit traces to unresolved V genes, and the cause of the others is not known. Clone size and the V and J calls come from that table; the DNA yielded D and trimming. The sample yields around 2,100,000 clones; roughly 94% were counted once. 1% to 1.5% of the sample rests with the top ten.

Results the study describes overall, beyond this receptor: Sampling was limited to blood, and TCR repertoires in tissue likely differ from TCR repertoires in blood. Across a handful of donors, 5% to 6% of naive CD4, roughly 3.8% of naive CD8, about 2.3% of memory CD4, and approximately 0.4% of memory CD8 clonotypes were shared. Compared with non-shared clonotypes, the clonotypes found in all four sorted-subset donors had higher generation probabilities. Larger estimated clonotype richness was generally found for naive subsets than for memory subsets. Even with the large sequencing depth, rarefaction of the sorted-subset datasets indicated that sequencing was incomplete. Pairwise subsampling indicated that sequencing depth was expected to affect the degree of clonotype sharing among donors. The small number of donors limited the genetic and exposure-history diversity represented.

To note about this clone: This receptor's antigen is unknown. Nothing much larger sits one base from this clone, and base qualities are not available.

The germline V gene encodes CDR1 SGHAT and CDR2 FQNNGV. Measured from the cysteine to the phenylalanine, the CDR3 is 16 residues long. The entry retains the CDR3 DNA only, 48 bases that are in frame from base 1. At the junction V is shortened by 8 bases and J by 8 bases, with 27 bases in between. CD8 naive samples were CD45RO-negative cells positively selected for CCR7, giving a CD45RA+CCR7+ population that excluded TemRA cells. Healthy HIV-negative adults with no recently reported acute infections or vaccinations were included as donors. Only Caucasian adults living in Nashville, Tennessee, USA were represented among the donors. After blood collection by leukapheresis, PBMCs were isolated using Ficoll-Histopaque density gradient centrifugation and then cryopreserved in the vapor phase of liquid nitrogen. Analytical flow cytometry was used to check the purity and quantity of each magnetically sorted T cell population. Each sorted fraction had its genomic DNA isolated and then quantified by UV absorbance on a Nanodrop 2000c.

This clonotype was sampled from a man between 18 and 29 years old in good health. Sequenced: naive CD8+ T cells sorted from blood. What the cell subset or site label conveys for this sample: CD45RA+CCR7+. Recombination connected TRBV11-2 to TRBJ1-2, with the D gene uncertain. The CDR3 in this case is CASAQPPGDPTKGYTF. The DNA reads TGTGCCAGCGCCCAACCCCCCGGAGACCCTACGAAAGGCTACACCTTC.